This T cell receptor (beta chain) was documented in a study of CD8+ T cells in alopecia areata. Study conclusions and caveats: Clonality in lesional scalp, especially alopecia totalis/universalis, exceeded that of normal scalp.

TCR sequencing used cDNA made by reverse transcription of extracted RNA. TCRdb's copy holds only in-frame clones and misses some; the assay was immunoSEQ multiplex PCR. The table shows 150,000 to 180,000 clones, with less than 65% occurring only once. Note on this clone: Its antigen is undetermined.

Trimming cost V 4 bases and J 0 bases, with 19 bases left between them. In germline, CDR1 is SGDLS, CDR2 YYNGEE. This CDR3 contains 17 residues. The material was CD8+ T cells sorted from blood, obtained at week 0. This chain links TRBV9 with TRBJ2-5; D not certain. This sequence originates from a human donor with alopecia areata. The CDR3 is CASSPIKGAWYQETQYF. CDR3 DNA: TGTGCCAGCAGCCCCATTAAGGGCGCCTGGTACCAAGAGACCCAGTACTTC.